Listed here are 15 T cell receptor beta chains from one sample, sequenced in a study of blood T cell repertoires in COVID-19. The repertoire was sequenced with immunoSEQ multiplex PCR; TCRdb's copy has only in-frame clones and lacks some. The table has about 220,000 clones, around 80% seen once. The specimen was peripheral blood. The receptors here all came from a human donor in a cohort sampled during active COVID-19.

The J gene is TRBJ2-1, the V gene TRBV13; D is ambiguous. V was shortened by 5 bases and J by 9 bases, with 11 bases between the two germline ends. Germline V gene lookup returns CDR1 PRHDT and CDR2 FYEKMQ (reference sequence). The CDR3 contains 12 residues. CDR3 amino acids: CASSLSISEQFF. As DNA, the CDR3 is TGTGCCAGCAGCCTATCAATAAGTGAGCAGTTCTTC.

This clone was picked up many times. The rearrangement links TRBV7-9 to TRBJ1-5; D is uncertain. Germline values: CDR1 SEHNR, CDR2 FQNEAQ (reference sequence). The germline V and J ends were trimmed by 5 bases and 7 bases, with 9 bases remaining between them. This CDR3 region has 12 residues. The CDR3 is CASSQAEQPQHF. The DNA for the CDR3 is TGTGCCAGCAGCCAAGCGGAGCAGCCCCAGCATTTT. The full variable domain, in which reference TRBV7-9 and TRBJ1-5 provide the parts outside the CDR3, is DTGVSQNPRHKITKRGQNVTFRCDPISEHNRLYWYRQTLGQGPEFLTYFQNEAQLEKSRLLSDRFSAERPKGSFSTLEIQRTEQGDSAMYLCASSQAEQPQHFGDGTRLSIL.

The chain employs TRBV5-1 and TRBJ2-7; D might be TRBD1 (7 bases). CDR1 and CDR2 (germline): SGHRS, YFSETQ. CDR3 length: 15 amino acids. Trimming removed 4 bases at V and 2 bases at J, with 16 bases between. Written as DNA, the CDR3 is TGCGCCAGCAGCCCCCAGGGGGGCGGGACCTACGAGCAGTACTTC. Amino acid sequence: CASSPQGGGTYEQYF.

This clone has just one count. J is TRBJ2-1 and V is TRBV27; tentative D call: TRBD2 (6 bases). The CDR3 runs to 16 residues. The germline V gene encodes CDR1 MNHEY and CDR2 SMNVEV (reference sequence). Trimming removed 3 bases at V and 7 bases at J, with 19 bases between. CDR3 amino acids: CASSLKVLRELNEQFF. The CDR3 DNA is TGTGCCAGCAGTTTGAAAGTCCTCCGGGAGTTGAATGAGCAGTTCTTC.

The chain combines TRBV10-3 with TRBJ1-2; weak D call: TRBD1 (5 bases). CDR1 and CDR2 (germline): ENHRY, SYGVKD. The germline V and J ends were trimmed by 4 bases and 3 bases, with 15 bases remaining between them. This CDR3 contains 15 residues. Written as DNA, the CDR3 is TGTGCCATCAGTGCGTCCGGGGGATACGACTATGGCTACACCTTC. Its protein product is CAISASGGYDYGYTF.

The V gene is TRBV28, the J gene TRBJ1-1; 9 nucleotides line up with TRBD1. The CDR3 contains 15 residues. Germline trimming cut 6 bases from V and 4 bases from J; bases unmatched to any gene: 9. The germline V gene encodes CDR1 MDHEN and CDR2 SYDVKM. The CDR3 coding sequence is TGTGCCAGCAGCACCGTACAGGGGGCGGTCACTGAAGCTTTCTTT. Translation gives CASSTVQGAVTEAFF.

This clone was seen once. V gene TRBV18 combines with J gene TRBJ2-3, with D possibly being TRBD2 (6 bases). The length of the CDR3 is 15 residues. The germline V gene has CDR1 KGHSH and CDR2 LQKENI. V lost 5 bases, J lost 0 bases, and 12 bases lay in between. CDR3 sequence: CASSTRDLSTDTQYF. The CDR3 DNA reads as TGTGCCAGCTCAACGCGGGACCTAAGCACAGATACGCAGTATTTT. The full variable domain, in which reference TRBV18 and TRBJ2-3 provide the parts outside the CDR3, is NAGVMQNPRHLVRRRGQEARLRCSPMKGHSHVYWYRQLPEEGLKFMVYLQKENIIDESGMPKERFSAEFPKEGPSILRIQQVVRGDSAAYFCASSTRDLSTDTQYFGPGTRLTVL.

This clone was counted a few times. V usage is TRBV5-8 and J usage is TRBJ1-2; D is undetermined. The V gene lost 5 bases and the J gene lost 0 bases, with 11 bases spanning the gap. Looked up from germline, CDR1 is SGHTS and CDR2 is YDEGEE. CDR3 size: 14 residues. The CDR3 nucleotides are TGTGCCAGCAGTGACTTGGGAGCTAACTATGGCTACACCTTC. The encoded protein is CASSDLGANYGYTF.

The chain carries TRBV2 and TRBJ2-6, with 7 positions matching TRBD1. CDR3 length: 15 amino acids. Looked up from germline, CDR1 is SNHLY and CDR2 is FYNNEI. Trimming removed 8 bases from V and 4 bases from J; junction bases left unmatched: 8. CDR3 in DNA: TGTGCCAGCGGCCAGACAGGGACGGGGGCCAACGTCCTGACTTTC. This gives the protein CASGQTGTGANVLTF.

This clone was observed a single time. The chain carries TRBV3-1 (or the pseudogene TRBV3-2) and TRBJ1-1, with D possibly TRBD1 on 6 matching bases. Germline V gene lookup returns CDR1 LGHDT and CDR2 YNNKEL (reference sequence). Trimming stripped 4 bases from V and 6 bases from J, with 18 bases between. This CDR3 is 15 amino acids long. For the CDR3, the DNA is TGTGCCAGCAGCCCCTTTACAGGGAATCGGCCTGAAGCTTTCTTT. It yields the protein CASSPFTGNRPEAFF.

The chain couples TRBV2 to TRBJ1-2; no clear D gene. The ends were cut back, 7 bases at V and 7 bases at J, with 16 bases in the middle. The CDR3 is made up of 13 amino acids. Germline V gives CDR1 SNHLY, CDR2 FYNNEI. The chain's CDR3 is CASIQTREAGYTF. In DNA form, the CDR3 reads TGTGCCAGCATTCAGACCCGGGAGGCTGGCTACACCTTC.

This sequence joins TRBV15 and TRBJ1-1; the match to TRBD1 covers 11 bases. Germline values: CDR1 LNHNV, CDR2 YYDKDF (reference sequence). The CDR3 has 15 residues. J lost 4 bases, V lost 1 base, and 2 bases had no gene match. The CDR3 DNA reads as TGTGCCACCAGCAGAGGGGGACAGGGGGGCACTGAAGCTTTCTTT. Protein: CATSRGGQGGTEAFF. Using reference TRBV15 and TRBJ1-1 for the parts outside the CDR3, the full variable domain is DAMVIQNPRYQVTQFGKPVTLSCSQTLNHNVMYWYQQKSSQAPKLLFHYYDKDFNNEADTPDNFQSRRPNTSFCFLDIRSPGLGDTAMYLCATSRGGQGGTEAFFGQGTRLTVV.

V and J are TRBV28 and TRBJ1-2; D is unclear. Germline values: CDR1 MDHEN, CDR2 SYDVKM. Trimming shortened V by 2 bases and J by 7 bases, and 11 bases separated the two germline ends. The CDR3 runs 13 residues. CDR3 sequence reads: CASSLLGLGGYTF. The CDR3 coding sequence is TGTGCCAGCAGTTTACTAGGTCTAGGTGGCTACACCTTC.

This chain joins TRBV19 and TRBJ2-1, with TRBD2 as a possible D gene (5 bases). Trimming left V 7 bases short and J 7 bases short, with 26 bases between. CDR1 LNHDA and CDR2 SQIVND come from the germline V gene (reference sequence). The CDR3 is 17 amino acids. The CDR3 protein is CASTLGDRARLRNEQFF. The CDR3 DNA sequence: TGTGCCAGTACCCTGGGAGACCGGGCTAGGCTTAGGAATGAGCAGTTCTTC.

This clone was observed a handful of times. The chain links TRBV3-1 (or the pseudogene TRBV3-2) to TRBJ2-1; 12 bases are shared with TRBD2. CDR1 and CDR2 (germline): LGHDT, YNNKEL (reference sequence). V shed 0 bases, J shed 7 bases, and the junction held 13 bases outside the gene matches. The CDR3 extends over 19 amino acids. The CDR3 nucleotides read TGTGCCAGCAGCCAAGATCGCCGCTTGACTAGCGGGAGTAGGAATGAGCAGTTCTTC. Amino acids: CASSQDRRLTSGSRNEQFF.